Listed below are T cell receptor beta chains from one sample, sequenced in a study of breast tumors, draining lymph nodes, adjacent tissues. MiXCR was run by TCRdb on the multiplex PCR reads, yielding one entry per CDR3 protein. This sample has 200,000 to 250,000 distinct CDR3 sequences; approximately 31% occur once, and the top ten carry over 1.1%. Sequenced sample: axillary lymph node tissue. These receptors were collected from a female donor with breast cancer. Some clones in this sample may be carry-over from other donors' samples. The CDR3 runs from the conserved cysteine through the conserved F or W. The order of the fields is J gene, clone size, D gene, V gene, CDR3 protein, CDR3 DNA. The D gene is left open where the match is weak. Only part of the rows carry a size: once, few, many, or a class if the clone is expanded.

>TRBJ1-2|NA|NA|TRBV20-1
CSYSDRSYGYTF
TGCAGTTACTCGGACAGAAGCTATGGCTACACCTTC
>TRBJ2-7|many|NA|TRBV12-5
CASGKDVYEEQYF
TGTGCTAGTGGAAAGGACGTTTACGAAGAGCAGTACTTC
>TRBJ2-3|NA|NA|TRBV28
CASSSRTTDTQYF
TGTGCCAGCAGTTCGAGGACAACAGATACGCAGTATTTT
>TRBJ2-2|many|TRBD2|TRBV20-1
CSVLAGGPDTGELFF
TGCAGTGTCCTAGCGGGAGGGCCGGACACCGGGGAGCTGTTTTTT
>TRBJ2-7|many|NA|TRBV5-5
CASSLAPGKAYEQYF
TGTGCCAGCAGCTTGGCTCCCGGGAAGGCCTACGAGCAGTACTTC
>TRBJ1-6|many|NA|TRBV5-1
CASSWGAREDSPLHF
TGCGCCAGCAGCTGGGGGGCCAGGGAAGATTCACCCCTCCACTTT
>TRBJ1-3|once|TRBD1|TRBV9
CASSTTGQGTGNTIYF
TGTGCCAGCAGCACTACAGGACAGGGGACTGGAAACACCATATATTTT
>TRBJ2-5|NA|NA|TRBV7-3
CASSPVGTPSETQYF
TGTGCCAGCAGCCCCGTAGGGACTCCGAGTGAGACCCAGTACTTC
>TRBJ2-7|NA|TRBD1|TRBV6-1
CASSEALGDSSLYEQYF
TGTGCCAGCAGTGAAGCGCTGGGGGACAGTTCCCTCTACGAGCAGTACTTC
>TRBJ2-7|many|NA|TRBV10-3
CAIGEGGAAYEQYF
TGTGCCATCGGGGAGGGGGGGGCGGCCTACGAGCAGTACTTC
>TRBJ2-5|many|TRBD1|TRBV2
CASNRDRDEETQYF
TGTGCCAGCAACCGGGACAGGGATGAAGAGACCCAGTACTTC
>TRBJ2-7|many|TRBD2|TRBV12-5
CASGGLAGNYEQYF
TGTGCTAGTGGTGGACTAGCGGGAAATTACGAGCAGTACTTC
>TRBJ2-1|many|NA|TRBV12-5
CASCIAFNEQFF
TGTGCTAGTTGTATAGCGTTTAATGAGCAGTTCTTC
>TRBJ2-3|many|TRBD1|TRBV7-6
CASSLEQGELSTDTQYF
TGTGCCAGCAGCTTAGAACAGGGGGAATTAAGCACAGATACGCAGTATTTT
>TRBJ2-7|many|NA|TRBV7-8
CASSTRRGTSYEQYF
TGTGCCAGCAGCACTAGACGGGGTACCTCCTACGAGCAGTACTTC
>TRBJ2-7|many|NA|TRBV4-2
CASSQDAGSYEQYF
TGTGCCAGCAGCCAAGACGCGGGATCCTACGAGCAGTACTTC
>TRBJ2-1|many|TRBD2|TRBV5-1
CASRPRLAIDNEQFF
TGCGCCAGCAGACCCAGACTAGCGATAGACAATGAGCAGTTCTTC
>TRBJ1-6|many|NA|TRBV9
CASSKAGGSGSPLHF
TGTGCCAGCAGCAAGGCGGGGGGGAGTGGTTCACCCCTCCACTTT
>TRBJ1-6|many|NA|TRBV7-9
CASSSANSPLHF
TGTGCCAGCAGCTCGGCGAATTCACCCCTCCACTTT
>TRBJ1-1|NA|NA|TRBV18
CASSRGRLTLNTEAFF
TGTGCCAGCTCACGGGGACGACTGACCCTGAACACTGAAGCTTTCTTT
>TRBJ2-3|many|NA|TRBV5-6
CASSFRSLSRGDTQYF
TGTGCCAGCAGCTTTCGTAGCCTATCGAGGGGAGATACGCAGTATTTT
>TRBJ2-1|many|TRBD2|TRBV6-2/TRBV6-3
CASSWTSGVEEQFF
TGTGCCAGCAGCTGGACTAGCGGGGTTGAAGAGCAGTTCTTC
>TRBJ2-2|NA|TRBD2|TRBV4-3
CASSRTSGITGTGELFF
TGCGCCAGCAGCCGGACTAGCGGGATAACGGGCACCGGGGAGCTGTTTTTT
>TRBJ1-3|many|NA|TRBV16
CASSQRSSGNTIYF
TGTGCCAGCAGCCAAAGGTCCTCTGGAAACACCATATATTTT
>TRBJ2-5|NA|NA|TRBV15
CATSRADGRGETQYF
TGTGCCACCAGCAGAGCGGACGGGAGAGGAGAGACCCAGTACTTC
>TRBJ2-5|NA|TRBD2|TRBV4-2
CASSPGLVEETQYF
TGTGCCAGCAGCCCAGGACTAGTTGAGGAGACCCAGTACTTC
>TRBJ2-2|many|NA|TRBV4-1
CASSQTAAGELFF
TGCGCCAGCAGCCAAACTGCGGCCGGGGAGCTGTTTTTT
>TRBJ1-5|NA|TRBD1|TRBV20-1
CSPSPRTGGFQPQHF
TGCAGTCCCAGTCCTCGGACAGGGGGTTTTCAGCCCCAGCATTTT
>TRBJ2-5|many|NA|TRBV20-1
CSASPTRGMAQYF
TGCAGTGCTAGCCCTACTAGGGGCATGGCCCAGTACTTC
>TRBJ2-7|many|NA|TRBV6-6
CASSYSSQAYSYEQYF
TGTGCCAGCAGTTACTCGAGTCAGGCGTACTCCTACGAGCAGTACTTC
>TRBJ1-5|once|NA|TRBV9
CASSLGRAGDQPQHF
TGTGCCAGCAGCTTAGGTCGGGCAGGGGATCAGCCCCAGCATTTT
>TRBJ2-7|NA|TRBD1|TRBV5-1
CASSSLDRGPYEQYF
TGCGCCAGCAGCTCCCTGGACAGGGGCCCCTACGAGCAGTACTTC
>TRBJ2-1|many|NA|TRBV11-3
CASSLDRLSYNEQFF
TGTGCCAGCAGCTTAGATAGACTATCCTACAATGAGCAGTTCTTC
>TRBJ2-5|many|NA|TRBV9
CASSVGPTQETQYF
TGTGCCAGCAGCGTAGGGCCGACCCAAGAGACCCAGTACTTC
>TRBJ2-3|few|TRBD2|TRBV3-1
CASSGTSGGEDTQYF
TGTGCCAGCAGCGGGACTAGCGGGGGGGAAGATACGCAGTATTTT
>TRBJ1-4|NA|TRBD1|TRBV27
CASSKQGLFNEKLFF
TGTGCCAGCAGTAAACAGGGGCTATTTAATGAAAAACTGTTTTTT
>TRBJ2-1|few|TRBD2|TRBV27
CASSRSGRSYNEQFF
TGTGCCAGCAGCCGAAGCGGGAGGTCCTACAATGAGCAGTTCTTC